This T cell receptor beta chain comes out of a study of radiation and T cells in renal cell carcinoma. V gave up 4 bases and J gave up 4 bases, with 11 bases separating them. The CDR3 is 14 residues long. CDR1 is SGHDN, CDR2 FVKESK, per germline. Sequenced by immunoSEQ multiplex PCR; TCRdb stores in-frame clones only, minus some. The profile shows 13,000 to 15,000 clones, 55% to 70% of them singletons. Treatment: treatment-naive control, cytoreductive nephrectomy. This receptor was identified in a man aged 50 to 59 with renal cell carcinoma. Sequenced material: tumor tissue, taken from a patient whose treatment was nephrectomy without radiotherapy. The chain is built from TRBV14 and TRBJ1-3; tentatively, D is TRBD1 (5 bases). CDR3 sequence reads: CASSLRGAGNTIYF. As DNA, the CDR3 is TGTGCCAGCAGCCTCCGAGGGGCCGGAAACACCATATATTTT.